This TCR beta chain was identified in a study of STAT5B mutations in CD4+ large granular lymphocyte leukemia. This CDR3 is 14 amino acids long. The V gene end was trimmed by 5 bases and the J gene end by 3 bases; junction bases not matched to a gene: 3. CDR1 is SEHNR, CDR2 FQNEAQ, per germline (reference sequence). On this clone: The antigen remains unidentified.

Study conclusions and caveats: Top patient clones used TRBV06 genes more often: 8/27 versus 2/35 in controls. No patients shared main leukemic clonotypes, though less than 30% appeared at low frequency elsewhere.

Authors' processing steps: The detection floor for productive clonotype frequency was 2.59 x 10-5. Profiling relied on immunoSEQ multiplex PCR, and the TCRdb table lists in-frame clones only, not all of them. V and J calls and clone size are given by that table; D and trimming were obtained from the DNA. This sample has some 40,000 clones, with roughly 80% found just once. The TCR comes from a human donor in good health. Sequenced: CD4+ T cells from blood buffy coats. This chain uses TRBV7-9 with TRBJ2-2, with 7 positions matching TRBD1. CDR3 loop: CASSTQGDTGELFF. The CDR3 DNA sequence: TGTGCCAGCAGCACGCAGGGGGACACCGGGGAGCTGTTTTTT. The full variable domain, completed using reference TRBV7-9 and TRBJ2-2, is DTGVSQNPRHKITKRGQNVTFRCDPISEHNRLYWYRQTLGQGPEFLTYFQNEAQLEKSRLLSDRFSAERPKGSFSTLEIQRTEQGDSAMYLCASSTQGDTGELFFGEGSRLTVL.